This T cell receptor (beta chain) was found in a study of shared clonotypes between healthy human individuals. Turning to the study itself: Three plates were used per donor for CD4 naive, three for CD4 memory, two for CD8 naive and one for CD8 memory.

The naive CD8 fraction comprised CD45RO-negative cells positively selected for CCR7 and excluded terminally differentiated effector memory CD45RA+ cells. CDR1 is SGDLS and CDR2 is YYNGEE in the germline V gene. The CDR3 extends over 15 amino acids. V gave up 0 bases and J gave up 6 bases, with 16 bases separating them. Each PCR replicate from the sorted subsets contained 150 to 200 ng DNA, which is some 31,000 T cell genomes. Method: immunoSEQ multiplex PCR; TCRdb's copy keeps in-frame clones and lacks some. The sample consists of about 2.2 million clones, 85% to 95% of them appearing once. Findings of the study overall: The study generally estimated greater richness for naive than memory subsets.

A note on this clone: What it recognizes is unknown.

This receptor was identified in a man younger than 35 in good health. Some clones in this sample may be carry-over from other donors' samples. This chain uses TRBV9 with TRBJ2-7; perhaps TRBD1 as D (6 bases). Sequenced sample: naive CD8+ T cells from PBMCs. CDR3 DNA: TGTGCCAGCAGCGTAGATATTAGGGGGTTGAGCGAGCAGTACTTC. This translates into CASSVDIRGLSEQYF. The entire variable domain, with the rest obtained from reference TRBV9 and TRBJ2-7, is as follows: DSGVTQTPKHLITATGQRVTLRCSPRSGDLSVYWYQQSLDQGLQFLIQYYNGEERAKGNILERFSAQQFPDLHSELNLSSLELGDSALYFCASSVDIRGLSEQYFGPGTRLTVT.